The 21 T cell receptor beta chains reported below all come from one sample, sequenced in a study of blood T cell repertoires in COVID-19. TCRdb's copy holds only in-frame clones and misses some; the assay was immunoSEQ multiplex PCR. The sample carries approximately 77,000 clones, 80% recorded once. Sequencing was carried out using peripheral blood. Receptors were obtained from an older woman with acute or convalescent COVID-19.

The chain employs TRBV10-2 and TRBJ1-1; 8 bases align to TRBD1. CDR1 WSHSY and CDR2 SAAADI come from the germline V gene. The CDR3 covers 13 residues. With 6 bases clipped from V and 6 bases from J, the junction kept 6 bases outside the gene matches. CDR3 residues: CASRMTGDAEAFF. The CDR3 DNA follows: TGCGCCAGCAGGATGACAGGGGATGCTGAAGCTTTCTTT.

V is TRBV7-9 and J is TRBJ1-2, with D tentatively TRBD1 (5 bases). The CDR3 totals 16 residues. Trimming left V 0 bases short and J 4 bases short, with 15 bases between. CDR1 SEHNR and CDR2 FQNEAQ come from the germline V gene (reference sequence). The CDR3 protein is CASSLAAGSAGYGYTF. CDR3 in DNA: TGTGCCAGCAGCTTAGCCGCAGGGTCAGCGGGCTATGGCTACACCTTC.

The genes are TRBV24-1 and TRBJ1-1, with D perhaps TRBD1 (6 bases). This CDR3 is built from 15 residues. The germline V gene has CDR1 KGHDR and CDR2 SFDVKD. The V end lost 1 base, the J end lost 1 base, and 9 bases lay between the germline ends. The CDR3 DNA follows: TGTGCCACCAGTGATTTCCGGGACACGAACACTGAAGCTTTCTTT. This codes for CATSDFRDTNTEAFF.

CDR3 in amino acids: CASSALAGLDTQYF. For the CDR3, the DNA is TGTGCCAGCAGCGCCCTAGCGGGGTTAGATACGCAGTATTTT. The rearrangement joins TRBV7-3 to TRBJ2-3; 9 bases agree with TRBD2. The CDR3 spans 14 residues. The germline gives CDR1 SGHTA, CDR2 FQGTGA. V shed 5 bases, J shed 5 bases, and the junction held 5 bases outside the gene matches.

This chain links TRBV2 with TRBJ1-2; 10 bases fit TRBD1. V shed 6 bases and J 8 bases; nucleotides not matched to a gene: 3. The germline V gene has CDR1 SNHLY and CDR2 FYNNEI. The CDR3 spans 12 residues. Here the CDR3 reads CASRTGGRGYTF. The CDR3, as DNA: TGTGCCAGCAGGACAGGGGGCCGGGGCTACACCTTC.

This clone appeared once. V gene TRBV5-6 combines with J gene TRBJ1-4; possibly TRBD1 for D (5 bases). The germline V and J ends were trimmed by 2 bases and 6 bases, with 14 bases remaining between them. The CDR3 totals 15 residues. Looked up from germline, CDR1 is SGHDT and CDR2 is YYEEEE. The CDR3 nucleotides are TGTGCCAGCAGCTTAGACAGCTCCAGAGATGAAAAACTGTTTTTT. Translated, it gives CASSLDSSRDEKLFF.

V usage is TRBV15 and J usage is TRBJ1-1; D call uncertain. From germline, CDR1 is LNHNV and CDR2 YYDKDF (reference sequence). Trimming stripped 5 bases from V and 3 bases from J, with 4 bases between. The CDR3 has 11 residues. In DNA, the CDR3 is TGTGCCACCAGCCGGGACACTGAAGCTTTCTTT. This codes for CATSRDTEAFF.

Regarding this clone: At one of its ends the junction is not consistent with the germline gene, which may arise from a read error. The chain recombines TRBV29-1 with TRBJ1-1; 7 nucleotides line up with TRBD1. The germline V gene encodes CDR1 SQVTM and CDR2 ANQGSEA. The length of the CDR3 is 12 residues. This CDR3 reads CSVRTGLGAGSF. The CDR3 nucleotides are TGCAGCGTCCGGACAGGCTTGGGTGCGGGAAGCTTT. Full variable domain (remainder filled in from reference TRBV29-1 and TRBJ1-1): SAVISQKPSRDICQRGTSLTIQCQVDSQVTMMFWYRQQPGQSLTLIATANQGSEATYESGFVIDKFPISRPNLTFSTLTVSNMSPEDSSIYLCSVRTGLGAGSFGQGTRLTVV.

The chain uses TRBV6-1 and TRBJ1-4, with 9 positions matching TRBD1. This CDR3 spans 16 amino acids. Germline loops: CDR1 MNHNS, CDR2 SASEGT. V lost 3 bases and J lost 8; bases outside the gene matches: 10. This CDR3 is CASSDIPGQGEEKLFF. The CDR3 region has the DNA TGTGCCAGCAGTGACATACCGGGACAGGGAGAGGAAAAACTGTTTTTT.

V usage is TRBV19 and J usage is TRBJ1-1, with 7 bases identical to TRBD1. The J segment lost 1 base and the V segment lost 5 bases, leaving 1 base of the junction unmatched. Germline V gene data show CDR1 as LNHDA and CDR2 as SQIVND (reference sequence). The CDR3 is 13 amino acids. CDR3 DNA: TGTGCCAGTAGTGCAGGGGGGAACACTGAAGCTTTCTTT. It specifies CASSAGGNTEAFF.

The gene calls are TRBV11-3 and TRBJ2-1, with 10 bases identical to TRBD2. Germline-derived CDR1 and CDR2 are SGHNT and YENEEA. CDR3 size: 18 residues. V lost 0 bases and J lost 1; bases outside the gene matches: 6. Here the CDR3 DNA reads TGTGCCAGCAGCTTAGATGGTAGCGGGGGGAAATCCTACAATGAGCAGTTCTTC. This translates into CASSLDGSGGKSYNEQFF. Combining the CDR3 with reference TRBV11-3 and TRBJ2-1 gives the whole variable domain EAGVVQSPRYKIIEKKQPVAFWCNPISGHNTLYWYLQNLGQGPELLIRYENEEAVDDSQLPKDRFSAERLKGVDSTLKIQPAELGDSAVYLCASSLDGSGGKSYNEQFFGPGTRLTVL.

DNA for the CDR3: TGTGCCAGCAGCTTAGCAGTAGCGGGGGAGACGCACAATGAGCAGTTCTTC. Translation gives CASSLAVAGETHNEQFF. The rearrangement joins TRBV7-6 to TRBJ2-1, with 9 bases fitting TRBD2. The trim removed 0 bases at V and 5 bases at J, leaving 8 bases unmatched. Germline CDR1 is SGHVS and CDR2 is FNYEAQ. The CDR3 is made up of 17 amino acids.

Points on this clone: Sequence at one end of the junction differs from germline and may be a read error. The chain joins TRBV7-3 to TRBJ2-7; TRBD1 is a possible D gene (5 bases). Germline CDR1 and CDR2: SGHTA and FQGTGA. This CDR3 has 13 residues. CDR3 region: CASNELTARPIDF. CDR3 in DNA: TGTGCCAGCAACGAATTGACAGCCAGACCCATAGACTTC.

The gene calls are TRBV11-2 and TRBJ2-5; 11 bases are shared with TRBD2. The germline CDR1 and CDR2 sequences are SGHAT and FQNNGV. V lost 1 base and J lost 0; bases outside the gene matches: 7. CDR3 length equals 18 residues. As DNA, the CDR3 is TGTGCCAGCAGCTTAGGGGGCACTAGCGGGGGATACCAAGAGACCCAGTACTTC. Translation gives CASSLGGTSGGYQETQYF.

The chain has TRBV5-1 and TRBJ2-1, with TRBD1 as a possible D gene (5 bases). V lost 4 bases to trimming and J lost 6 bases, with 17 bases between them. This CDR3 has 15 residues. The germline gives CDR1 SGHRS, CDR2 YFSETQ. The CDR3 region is CASSVDTSRVNEQFF. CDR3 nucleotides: TGCGCCAGCAGCGTGGACACCTCTCGTGTCAATGAGCAGTTCTTC.

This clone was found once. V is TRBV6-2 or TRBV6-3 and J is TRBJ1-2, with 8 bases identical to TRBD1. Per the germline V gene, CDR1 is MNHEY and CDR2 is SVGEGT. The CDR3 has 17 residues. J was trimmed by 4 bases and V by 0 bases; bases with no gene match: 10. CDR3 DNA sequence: TGTGCCAGCAGTTACTCCGTTCGGGACAGGAGTTCCTATGGCTACACCTTC. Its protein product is CASSYSVRDRSSYGYTF.

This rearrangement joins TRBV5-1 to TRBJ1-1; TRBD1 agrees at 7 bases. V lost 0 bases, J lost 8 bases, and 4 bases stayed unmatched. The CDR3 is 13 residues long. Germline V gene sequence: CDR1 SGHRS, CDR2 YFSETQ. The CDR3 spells CASSLGVQGEAFF. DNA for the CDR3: TGCGCCAGCAGCTTGGGAGTACAGGGGGAAGCTTTCTTT.

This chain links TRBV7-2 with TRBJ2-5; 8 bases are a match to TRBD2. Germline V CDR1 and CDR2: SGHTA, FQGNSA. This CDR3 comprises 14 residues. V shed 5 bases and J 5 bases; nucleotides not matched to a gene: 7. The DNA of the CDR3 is TGTGCCAGCAGCCTCGGGGGGGCCCGGGAGACCCAGTACTTC. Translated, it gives CASSLGGARETQYF.

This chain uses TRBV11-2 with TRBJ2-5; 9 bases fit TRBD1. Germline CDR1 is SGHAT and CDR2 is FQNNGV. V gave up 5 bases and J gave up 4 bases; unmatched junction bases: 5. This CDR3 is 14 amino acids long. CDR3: CASSMDRGRETQYF. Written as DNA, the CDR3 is TGTGCCAGCAGCATGGACAGGGGACGAGAGACCCAGTACTTC.

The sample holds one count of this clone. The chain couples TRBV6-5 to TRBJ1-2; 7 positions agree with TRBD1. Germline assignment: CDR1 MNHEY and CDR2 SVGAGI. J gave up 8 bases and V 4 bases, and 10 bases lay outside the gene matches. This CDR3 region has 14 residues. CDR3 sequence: CASSSTGRASGYTF. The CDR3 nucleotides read TGTGCCAGCAGTTCGACAGGGCGGGCGAGCGGCTACACCTTC.

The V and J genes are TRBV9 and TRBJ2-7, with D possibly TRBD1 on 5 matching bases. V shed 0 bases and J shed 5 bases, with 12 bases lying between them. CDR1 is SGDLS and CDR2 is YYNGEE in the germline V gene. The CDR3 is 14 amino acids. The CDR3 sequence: CASSVAAGFHEQYF. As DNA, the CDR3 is TGTGCCAGCAGCGTAGCTGCAGGGTTCCACGAGCAGTACTTC.